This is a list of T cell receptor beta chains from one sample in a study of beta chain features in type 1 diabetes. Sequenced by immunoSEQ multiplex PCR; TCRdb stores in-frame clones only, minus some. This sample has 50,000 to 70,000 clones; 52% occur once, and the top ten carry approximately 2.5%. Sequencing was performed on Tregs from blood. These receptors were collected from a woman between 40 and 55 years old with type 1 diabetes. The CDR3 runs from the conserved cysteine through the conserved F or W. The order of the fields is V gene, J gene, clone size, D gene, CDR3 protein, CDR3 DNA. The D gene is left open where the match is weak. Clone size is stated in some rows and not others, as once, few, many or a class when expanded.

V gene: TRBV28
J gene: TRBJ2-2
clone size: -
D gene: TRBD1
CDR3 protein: CASRPQGTGELFF
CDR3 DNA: TGTGCCAGCAGACCACAGGGGACCGGGGAGCTGTTTTTT

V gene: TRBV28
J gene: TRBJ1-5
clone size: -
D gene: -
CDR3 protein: CASSWRGRGNQPQHF
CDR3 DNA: TGTGCCAGCAGTTGGAGGGGTCGAGGGAATCAGCCCCAGCATTTT

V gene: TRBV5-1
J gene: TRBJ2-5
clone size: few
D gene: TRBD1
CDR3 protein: CASSSGTGEETQYF
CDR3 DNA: TGCGCCAGCAGCTCCGGGACAGGGGAAGAGACCCAGTACTTC

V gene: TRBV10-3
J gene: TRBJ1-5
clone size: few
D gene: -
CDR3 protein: CAISATASPQHF
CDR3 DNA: TGTGCCATCTCCGCGACTGCTAGTCCCCAGCATTTT

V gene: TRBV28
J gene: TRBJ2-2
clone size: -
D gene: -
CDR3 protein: CASSRTQNTGELFF
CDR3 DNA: TGTGCCAGCAGCCGGACTCAAAACACCGGGGAGCTGTTTTTT

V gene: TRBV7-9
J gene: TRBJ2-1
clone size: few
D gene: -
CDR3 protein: CASILPGPSDEQFF
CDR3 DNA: TGTGCCAGCATCCTACCGGGGCCTAGCGATGAGCAGTTCTTC

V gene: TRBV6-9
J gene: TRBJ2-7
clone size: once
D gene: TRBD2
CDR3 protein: CATLLGRPAYEQYF
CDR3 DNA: TGTGCCACCCTACTCGGGAGGCCAGCCTACGAGCAGTACTTC

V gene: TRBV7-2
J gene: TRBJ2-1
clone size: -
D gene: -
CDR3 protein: CASRRTNGEQFF
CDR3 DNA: TGTGCCAGCAGACGAACCAACGGTGAGCAGTTCTTC

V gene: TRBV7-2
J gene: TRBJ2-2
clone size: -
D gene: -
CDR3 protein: CATGRSDGELFF
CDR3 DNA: TGTGCCACCGGGAGATCGGACGGGGAGCTGTTTTTT

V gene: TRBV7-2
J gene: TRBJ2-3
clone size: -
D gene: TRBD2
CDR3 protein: CASSSTSGGTRSTDTQYF
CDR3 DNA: TGTGCCAGCAGTTCCACTAGCGGGGGTACCCGAAGCACAGATACGCAGTATTTT

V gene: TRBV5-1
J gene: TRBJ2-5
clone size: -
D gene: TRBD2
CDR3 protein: CASSWRLAGGETQYF
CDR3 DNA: TGCGCCAGCAGCTGGAGACTAGCGGGAGGGGAGACCCAGTACTTC

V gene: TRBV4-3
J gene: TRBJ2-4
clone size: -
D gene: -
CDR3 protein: CASSQDIVTVAKNIQYF
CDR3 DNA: TGCGCCAGCAGCCAAGATATCGTCACAGTAGCCAAAAACATTCAGTACTTC

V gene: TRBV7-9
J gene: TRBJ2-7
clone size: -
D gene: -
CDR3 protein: CASSGRGFTWGYEQYF
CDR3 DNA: TGTGCCAGCAGCGGCCGAGGGTTCACCTGGGGATACGAGCAGTACTTC

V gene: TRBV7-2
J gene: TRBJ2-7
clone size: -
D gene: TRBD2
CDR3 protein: CASSLGASGGTYEQYF
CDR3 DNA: TGTGCCAGCAGCTTAGGGGCTAGCGGGGGGACGTACGAGCAGTACTTC

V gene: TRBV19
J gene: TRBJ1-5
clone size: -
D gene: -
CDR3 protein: CASSIDGGSQPQHF
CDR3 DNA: TGTGCCAGTAGTATAGATGGGGGGAGTCAGCCCCAGCATTTT

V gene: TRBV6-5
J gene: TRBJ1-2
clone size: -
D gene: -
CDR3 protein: CASSYSPGFLGYTF
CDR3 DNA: TGTGCCAGCAGTTACTCCCCAGGGTTTCTAGGCTACACCTTC

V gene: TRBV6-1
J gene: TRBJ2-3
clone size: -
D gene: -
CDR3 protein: CASSYNPGTDTQYF
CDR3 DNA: TGTGCCAGCAGTTATAATCCGGGCACAGATACGCAGTATTTT

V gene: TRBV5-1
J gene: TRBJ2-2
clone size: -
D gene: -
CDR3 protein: CASSLAGAGRELFF
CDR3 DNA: TGCGCCAGCAGCTTGGCCGGAGCCGGCCGGGAGCTGTTTTTT

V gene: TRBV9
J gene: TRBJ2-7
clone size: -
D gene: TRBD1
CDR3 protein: CASSVGEDRGLYEQYF
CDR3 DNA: TGTGCCAGCAGCGTAGGGGAAGACAGGGGGCTCTACGAGCAGTACTTC

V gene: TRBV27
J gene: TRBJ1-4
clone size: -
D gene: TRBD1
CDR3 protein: CASSPDRGITGKLFF
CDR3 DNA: TGTGCCAGCAGTCCTGACAGGGGGATTACTGGAAAACTGTTTTTT

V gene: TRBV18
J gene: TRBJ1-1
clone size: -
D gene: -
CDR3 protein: CASLSGLTPEAFF
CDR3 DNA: TGTGCCAGCTTATCAGGGTTAACCCCTGAAGCTTTCTTT

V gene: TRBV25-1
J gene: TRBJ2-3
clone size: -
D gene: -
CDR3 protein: CASSDGRQPTDTQYF
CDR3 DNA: TGTGCCAGCAGTGACGGGAGACAGCCCACAGATACGCAGTATTTT

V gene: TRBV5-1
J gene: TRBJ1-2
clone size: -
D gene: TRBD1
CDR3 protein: CASSGDRGDYGYTF
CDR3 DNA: TGCGCCAGCAGCGGGGACAGGGGGGACTATGGCTACACCTTC

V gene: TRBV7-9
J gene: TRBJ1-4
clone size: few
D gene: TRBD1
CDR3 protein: CASSPGQGDEKLFF
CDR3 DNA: TGTGCCAGCAGCCCCGGACAGGGGGACGAAAAACTGTTTTTT

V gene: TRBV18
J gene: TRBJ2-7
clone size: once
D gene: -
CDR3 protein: CASSPPNTDEQYF
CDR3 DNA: TGTGCCAGCTCACCACCTAATACGGACGAGCAGTACTTC

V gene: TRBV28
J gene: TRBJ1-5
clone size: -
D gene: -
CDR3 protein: CASRGPMGSQPQHF
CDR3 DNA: TGTGCCAGCAGAGGTCCAATGGGGAGTCAGCCCCAGCATTTT

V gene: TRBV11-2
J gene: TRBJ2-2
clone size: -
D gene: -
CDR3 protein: CASGPGLSPPLTGELFF
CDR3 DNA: TGTGCCAGCGGGCCAGGGCTGAGTCCACCTCTCACCGGGGAGCTGTTTTTT

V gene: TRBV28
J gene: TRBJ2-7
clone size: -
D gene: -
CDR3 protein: CASSLFGELLYEQYF
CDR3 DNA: TGTGCCAGCAGTTTATTCGGGGAGTTACTCTACGAGCAGTACTTC

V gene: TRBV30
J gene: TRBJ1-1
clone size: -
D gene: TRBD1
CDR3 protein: CACDRANTEAFF
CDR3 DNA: TGTGCCTGTGACAGGGCAAACACTGAAGCTTTCTTT